The 20 T cell receptor beta chains given below trace back to one sample, sequenced in a study of cytomegalovirus exposure and HLA in healthy donors. The PCR had 60 Vbeta and 13 Jbeta primers. Measured with immunoSEQ multiplex PCR; TCRdb has only the in-frame clones, and not every one. The sample carries about 190,000 clones, roughly 80% recorded once. The sample comprised PBMCs. The receptors come from a man in his forties or fifties in good health and CMV-seronegative.

V and J are TRBV11-2 and TRBJ2-3, with a weak D call TRBD2 (6 bases). Germline V CDR1 and CDR2: SGHAT, FQNNGV. V lost 10 bases and J lost 0, with 14 bases in between. This CDR3 is built from 14 residues. The CDR3 DNA reads as TGTGCCACCACTAGCCTATTAAGCACAGATACGCAGTATTTT. Translating gives CATTSLLSTDTQYF.

DNA for the CDR3: TGTGCCAGCAGCTACCCCCCGGGTATTGGCTACACCTTC. The encoded protein is CASSYPPGIGYTF. The genes are TRBV5-6 and TRBJ1-2; D is ambiguous. The V and J ends lost 3 bases and 7 bases respectively, with 13 bases between them. Germline V gene lookup returns CDR1 SGHDT and CDR2 YYEEEE. The CDR3 runs 13 residues.

The genes are TRBV18 and TRBJ2-1, with D possibly matching TRBD1 (5 bases). Germline values: CDR1 KGHSH, CDR2 LQKENI. The V and J ends lost 0 bases and 5 bases respectively, with 8 bases between them. This CDR3 comprises 14 residues. The CDR3 nucleotides read TGTGCCAGCTCACCACCTGAAGGGGACAATGAGCAGTTCTTC. Protein sequence: CASSPPEGDNEQFF.

J is TRBJ1-2 and V is TRBV19; 10 bases agree with TRBD1. Per the germline V gene, CDR1 is LNHDA and CDR2 is SQIVND (reference sequence). This CDR3 spans 16 amino acids. V lost 6 bases, J lost 0 bases, and 7 bases stayed unmatched. The CDR3 protein is CASRTGGASANYGYTF. The DNA for the CDR3 is TGTGCCAGTAGGACAGGGGGCGCGTCGGCTAACTATGGCTACACCTTC.

The chain employs TRBV4-1 and TRBJ1-1; D remains ambiguous. V was shortened by 3 bases and J by 6 bases, with 20 bases between the two germline ends. The V gene's germline CDR1 is MGHRA and CDR2 YSYEKL. This CDR3 contains 16 residues. In DNA form, the CDR3 reads TGCGCCAGCAGCCAGTACCATCCCCCGCGGAGCTCTGAAGCTTTCTTT. Amino acid sequence: CASSQYHPPRSSEAFF.

This chain joins TRBV6-4 and TRBJ2-1; maybe TRBD1 (6 bases). V shed 2 bases and J shed 0 bases, with 11 bases lying between them. The germline CDR1 and CDR2 sequences are MRHNA and SNTAGT. CDR3 length: 16 residues. In DNA form, the CDR3 reads TGTGCCAGCAGTGACAACGGACAGAGCTCCTACAATGAGCAGTTCTTC. Protein product: CASSDNGQSSYNEQFF.

This rearrangement joins TRBV7-2 to TRBJ2-3; possibly TRBD1 for D (6 bases). This CDR3 comprises 14 residues. The V end was cut by 2 bases, the J end by 5 bases, with 11 bases between. Germline CDR1 reads SGHTA; CDR2 reads FQGNSA. CDR3 DNA: TGTGCCAGCAGCTTAAGAGGGGGAGAAGATACGCAGTATTTT. Amino acids: CASSLRGGEDTQYF.

V usage is TRBV7-9 and J usage is TRBJ2-7, with TRBD2 identical over 7 bases. The CDR3 is 15 amino acids. With 2 bases clipped from V and 5 bases from J, the junction kept 9 bases outside the gene matches. The V gene's germline CDR1 is SEHNR and CDR2 FQNEAQ (reference sequence). The CDR3 here is CASSLIKGRGDEQYF. The CDR3 bases are TGTGCCAGCAGCTTAATAAAGGGGAGGGGTGACGAGCAGTACTTC.

The chain links TRBV6-1 to TRBJ2-1; 7 positions agree with TRBD1. The V gene's germline CDR1 is MNHNS and CDR2 SASEGT. The CDR3 contains 14 residues. V lost 7 bases and J lost 7; bases outside the gene matches: 10. The CDR3 DNA reads TGTGCCAGCACCAAAAGGGTCAGGGGGAATGAGCAGTTCTTC. Translation gives CASTKRVRGNEQFF.

In regard to this clone: Compared with germline, one end of the junction differs, possibly owing to a read error. The V call is TRBV7-9, the J call TRBJ1-4, with D tentatively TRBD1 (5 bases). CDR3 length: 13 amino acids. The germline CDR1 and CDR2 sequences are SEHNR and FQNEAQ (reference sequence). This chain's CDR3 is CSSSLEGDEKLFF. DNA for the CDR3: TGTTCCAGCAGCTTAGAAGGGGATGAAAAACTGTTTTTT.

The rearrangement uses TRBV7-2 and TRBJ2-3, with D perhaps TRBD1 (6 bases). Trimming pared 4 bases from V and 3 bases from J, leaving 14 bases between. CDR3 length: 15 residues. Germline V gene lookup returns CDR1 SGHTA and CDR2 FQGNSA. The CDR3 loop is CASSSTGTRTDTQYF. Written as DNA, the CDR3 is TGTGCCAGCAGCTCCACAGGGACACGGACAGATACGCAGTATTTT.

The rearrangement uses TRBV4-3 and TRBJ2-1; 10 nucleotides match TRBD2. CDR3 size: 17 residues. Germline trimming cut 5 bases from V and 6 bases from J; bases unmatched to any gene: 13. Germline CDR1 is LGHNA and CDR2 is YSLEER. CDR3 region: CASSSRLHSGGPNEQFF. The DNA for the CDR3 is TGCGCCAGCAGCAGTCGACTCCATAGCGGGGGGCCCAATGAGCAGTTCTTC.

This chain links TRBV11-2 with TRBJ2-3; weak D call: TRBD1 (6 bases). Germline values: CDR1 SGHAT, CDR2 FQNNGV. The CDR3 spans 15 residues. V was pared by 5 bases and J by 2 bases, with 14 bases between. The CDR3 loop reads CASSAQGRDTDTQYF. The CDR3 bases are TGTGCCAGCAGCGCACAGGGAAGGGACACAGATACGCAGTATTTT.

This clone was counted once. The J gene is TRBJ1-6, the V gene TRBV6-1, with 9 nucleotides matching TRBD1. The CDR3 loop spans 15 amino acids. CDR1 is MNHNS, CDR2 SASEGT, per germline. V gave up 4 bases and J gave up 7 bases; unmatched junction bases: 5. As DNA, the CDR3 is TGTGCCAGCAGTGGACTACAGGGGGCGAATTCACCCCTCCACTTT. This gives the protein CASSGLQGANSPLHF.

This chain joins TRBV9 and TRBJ2-7; tentatively, D is TRBD1 (6 bases). The CDR3 runs 14 residues. Germline CDR1 is SGDLS and CDR2 is YYNGEE. V gave up 3 bases and J gave up 5 bases, with 15 bases separating them. CDR3 region: CASSGRDTFDEQYF. The DNA of the CDR3 is TGTGCCAGCAGCGGTCGGGACACATTTGACGAGCAGTACTTC.

V and J are TRBV6-5 and TRBJ2-2; D is unclear. Germline V gives CDR1 MNHEY, CDR2 SVGAGI. The ends were cut back, 9 bases at V and 5 bases at J, with 7 bases in the middle. The CDR3 runs 11 residues. CDR3 in amino acids: CASSRTGELFF. Here the CDR3 DNA reads TGTGCCAGTAGCCGGACCGGGGAGCTGTTTTTT.

The chain recombines TRBV19 with TRBJ1-1; TRBD1 aligns across 7 bases. V was clipped by 9 bases and J by 5 bases; unmatched bases: 9. CDR1 and CDR2 from the germline V gene are LNHDA and SQIVND (reference sequence). The CDR3 contains 13 residues. The CDR3 DNA reads TGTGCCAGCAGGGGGACCAGGAAGACTGAAGCTTTCTTT. Residues: CASRGTRKTEAFF.

As regards this clone: Other DNA variants within this sample encode the same CDR3. The V and J genes are TRBV6-1 and TRBJ2-1; perhaps TRBD1 as D (6 bases). The ends were cut back, 3 bases at V and 8 bases at J, with 26 bases in the middle. Germline V CDR1 and CDR2: MNHNS, SASEGT. The CDR3 is 18 residues long. The CDR3 DNA reads as TGTGCCAGCAGTGATACCTATTCAAGGACAGAATCTACTGATGAGCAGTTCTTC. Its protein is CASSDTYSRTESTDEQFF.

V is TRBV5-5 and J is TRBJ2-7; D is unresolved. The germline V gene has CDR1 SGHKS and CDR2 YYEKEE (reference sequence). The CDR3 has 13 residues. V was trimmed by 2 bases and J by 9 bases, leaving 15 bases between them. In DNA, the CDR3 is TGTGCCAGCAGCTTCCAGACGGAAGCAGGGCAGTACTTC. This gives the protein CASSFQTEAGQYF.

The chain links TRBV6-6 to TRBJ2-5; a weak D match, TRBD2 (5 bases). The V end lost 7 bases, the J end lost 5 bases, and 8 bases lay between the germline ends. CDR1 is MNHNY, CDR2 SVGAGI, per germline (reference sequence). This CDR3 is built from 11 residues. CDR3 sequence (DNA): TGTGCCAGCACCCCGGGGGAGACCCAGTACTTC. Its translation is CASTPGETQYF.